This T cell receptor beta chain was profiled in a study of Graves' ophthalmopathy and Graves' hyperthyroidism. Amplification targeted the TCR beta CDR3 regions, with RNA transcripts as the source material. RT-PCR with HTBI primers came first, then second-round multiplex PCR. MiXCR was run by TCRdb on the multiplex PCR reads, yielding one entry per CDR3 protein. The table records 500,000 to 600,000 distinct CDR3 sequences, about 40% of them present only once. This clonotype was found many times. Sequenced material: peripheral blood or thyroid tissue (not recorded which). This sequence was found in an adult man with Graves' hyperthyroidism.

This chain's CDR3 is CASSVGLAGDTGELFF. The CDR3 coding sequence is TGTGCCAGCAGCGTAGGACTAGCGGGAGACACCGGGGAGCTGTTTTTT. The gene calls are TRBV9 and TRBJ2-2; the match to TRBD2 covers 12 bases. The CDR3 has 16 amino acids. The trim removed 0 bases at V and 3 bases at J, leaving 0 bases unmatched. Per the germline V gene, CDR1 is SGDLS and CDR2 is YYNGEE.